This TCR beta chain was captured by sequencing in a study of low-dose radiotherapy and immunotherapy resistance in tumors. Study-level background: Intravenous ipilimumab 1 mg/kg every six weeks was given with nivolumab 240 mg every two weeks. Patients took oral aspirin 300 mg daily for four cycles from cycle 1 day 1.

The CDR3 consists of 16 residues. CDR1 is ENHRY and CDR2 is SYGVKD in the germline V gene. V lost 8 bases and J lost 2, with 20 bases in between. This clonotype was detected many times. Both TCRalpha and TCRbeta chains were reverse transcribed with V-gene-specific primers. For amplifying TCRs, the PCR ran for around 20 cycles with Phusion, which was used together with a constant-region primer and the adapter on the V primers. TCRdb passed the reads through MiXCR, listing each CDR3 protein once. Of nearly 60,000 distinct CDR3 sequences in the sample, about 25% were seen once. The time point here: after trial treatment. Treatment given: LDRT plus nivolumab, ipilimumab, low-dose cyclophosphamide and aspirin (RACIN trial).

This specimen was PBMCs, taken after low-dose radiotherapy plus immunotherapy. This chain joins TRBV10-3 and TRBJ2-3; D gene unclear. This receptor was identified in a male donor with prostate cancer. CDR3 in DNA: TGTGCCATCGGGGTCCCAGCCCTAACTACCACAGATACGCAGTATTTT. It translates to CAIGVPALTTTDTQYF.